This section outlines one TCR beta chain sequence together with its context. These data belong to a study of blood T cell repertoires in COVID-19. About the study: The United States, Italy and Spain provided the acute and convalescent COVID-19 samples. PBMCs, B-cell-depleted T cells, or T cells were the source of the cDNA or gDNA that made up the material.

Authors' methods: Amplifying reference gene primers gave estimates of nucleated cell counts. The protocol was immunoSEQ multiplex PCR, while the TCRdb copy is restricted to in-frame clones and leaves out a portion. V and J calls and clone size are given by that table; D and trimming were obtained from the DNA. Here the sample spans about 230,000 clones, roughly 84% being singletons. The CDR3 has 17 residues. Trimming removed 5 bases from V and 0 bases from J, with 14 bases in between. Germline V gives CDR1 KGHSY, CDR2 FQNENV. Sequences were obtained from peripheral blood. This TCR was sampled from a man aged 35 to 55 with acute or convalescent COVID-19. The chain has TRBV16 and TRBJ2-6; D may be TRBD2 (6 bases). The CDR3 DNA follows: TGTGCCAGCAGCTCCCACGCGGGGTTCTCTGGGGCCAACGTCCTGACTTTC. It specifies CASSSHAGFSGANVLTF.